These T cell receptor beta chains were read from a single sample in a study of regulatory T cells in long-lasting Graves disease. TCRdb analysed the multiplex PCR reads with MiXCR anew, one entry per CDR3 protein. The top ten hold about 27% of the sample, which has some 370,000 distinct CDR3 sequences, roughly 25% seen once. Sequences were derived from peripheral blood mononuclear cells (PBMCs), sampled when the disease was refractory, from a patient treated with antithyroid drugs. The receptors come from a woman aged 40-49 years with Graves disease. The CDR3 runs from the conserved cysteine through the conserved F or W. D genes are given only for firm matches. Clone size is not always given. Where it is, it says once, few, many or a class for expanded clones.

>TRBV29-1|.|few|TRBJ2-7
CSVVGDSYEQYF
TGCAGCGTTGTGGGAGATTCCTACGAGCAGTACTTC
>TRBV6-1|.|.|TRBJ1-5
CASSDKGQAISSNQPQHF
TGTGCCAGCAGTGATAAGGGGCAAGCTATATCTAGCAATCAGCCCCAGCATTTT
>TRBV15|TRBD2|many|TRBJ2-7
CATSNPSASGREYSIYEQYF
TGTGCCACCAGCAATCCCTCAGCTAGCGGGAGGGAATATTCCATCTACGAGCAGTACTTC
>TRBV6-1|.|few|TRBJ1-6
CASSTKGGNSPLHF
TGTGCCAGCAGTACCAAAGGGGGAAATTCACCCCTCCACTTT
>TRBV9|TRBD2|.|TRBJ2-3
CASSIEGRERDTQYF
TGTGCCAGCAGTATAGAGGGGCGGGAGAGGGATACGCAGTATTTT
>TRBV18|.|few|TRBJ2-5
CASSPGPETQYF
TGTGCCAGCTCACCTGGACCTGAGACCCAGTACTTC
>TRBV28|.|many|TRBJ2-4
CASSLLGLDNIQYF
TGTGCCAGCAGTTTATTAGGGTTGGACAACATTCAGTACTTC
>TRBV28|.|many|TRBJ1-3
CASSRSGPPSGNTIYF
TGTGCCAGCAGTAGGTCAGGGCCACCCTCTGGAAACACCATATATTTT
>TRBV10-3|.|.|TRBJ2-7
CAISEVPGASYEQYF
TGTGCCATCAGTGAGGTTCCAGGGGCATCCTACGAGCAGTACTTC
>TRBV20-1|TRBD1|.|TRBJ2-5
CSAHRDRDETQYF
TGCAGTGCTCACCGGGACAGGGACGAGACCCAGTACTTC
>TRBV29-1|.|.|TRBJ2-6
CSVAGSVTGANVLTF
TGCAGCGTTGCAGGGTCTGTAACTGGGGCCAACGTCCTGACTTTC
>TRBV29-1|.|many|TRBJ2-5
CSVGLGETQYF
TGCAGCGTTGGACTTGGGGAGACCCAGTACTTC
>TRBV18|TRBD1|many|TRBJ1-4
CASSPPDRGSEKLFF
TGTGCCAGCTCACCACCCGACAGGGGTAGCGAAAAACTGTTTTTT
>TRBV2|TRBD1|many|TRBJ2-2
CASSLQGAWNTGELFF
TGTGCCAGCAGTTTACAGGGGGCCTGGAACACCGGGGAGCTGTTTTTT
>TRBV28|TRBD1|many|TRBJ2-2
CASWTGRNTGELFF
TGTGCCAGCTGGACAGGGAGAAACACCGGGGAGCTGTTTTTT
>TRBV28|.|many|TRBJ1-4
CASSSGQPKGLFF
TGTGCCAGCAGTAGCGGACAGCCGAAGGGGCTGTTTTTT
>TRBV5-5|.|.|TRBJ2-5
CASSLNELAVLIRETQYF
TGTGCCAGCAGCTTGAATGAACTAGCAGTACTAATACGAGAGACCCAGTACTTC
>TRBV2|TRBD1|many|TRBJ2-4
CASSQQGAIAKNIQYF
TGTGCCAGCAGTCAACAGGGGGCCATAGCCAAAAACATTCAGTACTTC
>TRBV6-2/TRBV6-3|TRBD2|many|TRBJ2-5
CASSSSGLAETQYF
TGTGCCAGCAGTTCTTCAGGACTAGCGGAGACCCAGTACTTC
>TRBV28|TRBD2|many|TRBJ2-7
CASSLSVAGGEQYF
TGTGCCAGCAGTTTATCGGTAGCGGGAGGCGAGCAGTACTTC
>TRBV5-1|.|few|TRBJ2-7
CASSLAPGKPYEQYF
TGCGCCAGCAGCTTGGCCCCGGGTAAGCCTTACGAGCAGTACTTC
>TRBV29-1|.|many|TRBJ2-5
CSVSLLREETQYF
TGCAGCGTATCGTTGCTCAGGGAAGAGACCCAGTACTTC
>TRBV14|.|.|TRBJ2-2
CASSPPGLANTGELFF
TGTGCCAGCAGCCCCCCGGGACTGGCGAACACCGGGGAGCTGTTTTTT
>TRBV19|TRBD2|few|TRBJ2-2
CASSGTSGRDILRTGELFF
TGTGCCAGTAGTGGGACTAGCGGGAGGGATATTCTCCGGACCGGGGAGCTGTTTTTT
>TRBV20-1|TRBD2|many|TRBJ2-5
CSARDRGLKGRAQYF
TGCAGTGCTAGAGATCGGGGACTAAAGGGGAGGGCCCAGTACTTC
>TRBV2|TRBD1|many|TRBJ2-5
CASSGSTGQVIEETQYF
TGTGCCAGCAGTGGTAGTACAGGACAGGTGATAGAAGAGACCCAGTACTTC
>TRBV28|.|many|TRBJ1-4
CASSFDRGSNEKLFF
TGTGCCAGCAGTTTCGATCGCGGGTCCAATGAAAAACTGTTTTTT
>TRBV10-3|TRBD2|many|TRBJ2-4
CAISDTGLAGGNIQYF
TGTGCCATCAGTGACACTGGACTAGCGGGAGGAAACATTCAGTACTTC
>TRBV30|.|.|TRBJ1-1
CAIHDGANTEAFF
TGTGCCATCCATGACGGGGCGAACACTGAAGCTTTCTTT
>TRBV11-2|.|many|TRBJ2-7
CASSHRFRVEQYF
TGTGCCAGCAGCCATAGGTTCCGCGTGGAGCAGTACTTC
>TRBV2|TRBD1|many|TRBJ2-7
CASRDRGFYEQYF
TGTGCCAGCAGGGACAGGGGGTTTTACGAGCAGTACTTC
>TRBV28|.|many|TRBJ2-7
CASSPGEAYSYEQYF
TGTGCCAGCAGCCCTGGGGAGGCCTACTCCTACGAGCAGTACTTC
>TRBV20-1|TRBD2|many|TRBJ2-7
CSAKLAGVREQYF
TGCAGTGCTAAACTAGCGGGAGTGCGCGAGCAGTACTTC
>TRBV18|TRBD1|.|TRBJ1-2
CASSPLPTGRFAYGYTF
TGTGCCAGCTCACCGCTCCCGACAGGGAGGTTTGCCTATGGCTACACCTTC
>TRBV20-1|.|many|TRBJ2-5
CSARVWLLQETQYF
TGCAGTGCTAGAGTGTGGCTCCTTCAAGAGACCCAGTACTTC
>TRBV30|.|few|TRBJ1-5
CAWSVSPGLKQPQHF
TGTGCCTGGAGTGTTTCGCCGGGCCTTAAACAGCCCCAGCATTTT
>TRBV19|.|few|TRBJ1-1
CASSIDGEFDTEAFF
TGTGCCAGTAGTATAGATGGGGAATTTGACACTGAAGCTTTCTTT
>TRBV7-3|TRBD2|.|TRBJ2-2
CASSLNSGSNTGELFF
TGTGCCAGCAGCTTAAATAGCGGGTCTAACACCGGGGAGCTGTTTTTT
>TRBV27|TRBD1|many|TRBJ2-7
CASSPPPDRVANYDEQYF
TGTGCCAGCAGTCCCCCACCTGACAGGGTGGCTAACTACGACGAGCAGTACTTC
>TRBV20-1|.|many|TRBJ1-1
CSADPLAGTEAFF
TGCAGTGCCGATCCTCTGGCGGGGACTGAAGCTTTCTTT
>TRBV7-8|TRBD2|many|TRBJ2-5
CASSLIPSGRKETQYF
TGTGCCAGCAGTTTAATTCCTAGCGGAAGAAAAGAGACCCAGTACTTC
>TRBV27|TRBD1|many|TRBJ1-1
CASSLSWTGVNTEAFF
TGTGCCAGCAGTTTATCGTGGACAGGGGTCAACACTGAAGCTTTCTTT
>TRBV19|.|.|TRBJ2-2
CASQGERNTGELFF
TGTGCCAGCCAAGGGGAGAGGAACACCGGGGAGCTGTTTTTT
>TRBV6-1|.|many|TRBJ1-2
CASSEGTWDFNYGYTF
TGTGCCAGCAGTGAAGGAACCTGGGACTTTAACTATGGCTACACCTTC